Ten or more counts support the clone carrying this TCR beta chain. Its antigen is unknown. Germline V gene data show CDR1 as MDHEN and CDR2 as SYDVKM. The V gene lost 1 base and the J gene lost 3 bases, with 6 bases spanning the gap. This CDR3 region has 14 residues. The data stem from a study of identical twins. Findings and limits, study-wide: Zero-insertion analyses might be partly confounded by invariant T cells like MAIT and iNKT.

Template switching supplied a universal primer site; unique molecular identifiers were carried on the cDNA. TCRdb itself ran the 5' RACE reads through MiXCR, one entry per CDR3 protein. The sample has approximately 500,000 distinct CDR3 sequences, roughly 15% seen once. This sample was also put to use in a study of yellow fever vaccine responses in identical twins.

The clonotype comes from a woman under 30 in good health. This rearrangement joins TRBV28 to TRBJ2-2, with D possibly called TRBD1 or TRBD2 (5 bases each). Sequencing was done on a sample of CD4+ T cells sorted from blood. CDR3 amino acids: CASSLLGDTGELFF. The CDR3 DNA is TGTGCCAGCAGTTTATTGGGGGACACCGGGGAGCTGTTTTTT.